This TCR beta chain is from a study of identical twins. TCRdb processed the 5' RACE reads anew with MiXCR; each CDR3 protein has one entry. The table shows 400,000 to 550,000 distinct CDR3 sequences, with 20% to 25% occurring only once. The germline gives CDR1 GTSNPN, CDR2 SVGIG (reference sequence). The V end was cut by 0 bases, the J end by 9 bases, with 9 bases between. The CDR3 is made up of 12 amino acids. This sample also belongs to another study, concerning T cells expressing NK-cell markers.

This rearrangement joins TRBV30 to TRBJ2-1; D is uncertain. This clonotype was sampled from a woman aged 18-30 years in good health. Sequencing used CD4+ T cells sorted from blood. The chain's CDR3 is CAWSVRFGEQFF. The CDR3 nucleotides read TGTGCCTGGAGTGTAAGGTTCGGTGAGCAGTTCTTC.